This entry describes one T cell receptor beta chain. This entry comes from a study of blood T cell repertoires in COVID-19. TCRdb keeps only in-frame clones here, not all; method: immunoSEQ multiplex PCR. This table has 150,000 to 200,000 clones, around 87% appearing once. Trimming pared 0 bases from V and 0 bases from J, leaving 8 bases between. The germline V gene has CDR1 ENHRY and CDR2 SYGVKD. There are 15 residues in the CDR3. The chain carries TRBV10-3 and TRBJ1-1; D is possibly TRBD1 (6 bases). The TCR sequence derives from a man aged 35-49 years with active or convalescent COVID-19. The sample taken for sequencing was peripheral blood. The CDR3 DNA reads as TGTGCCATCAGTGAGTCGGGGGCTTTGAACACTGAAGCTTTCTTT. It yields the protein CAISESGALNTEAFF.